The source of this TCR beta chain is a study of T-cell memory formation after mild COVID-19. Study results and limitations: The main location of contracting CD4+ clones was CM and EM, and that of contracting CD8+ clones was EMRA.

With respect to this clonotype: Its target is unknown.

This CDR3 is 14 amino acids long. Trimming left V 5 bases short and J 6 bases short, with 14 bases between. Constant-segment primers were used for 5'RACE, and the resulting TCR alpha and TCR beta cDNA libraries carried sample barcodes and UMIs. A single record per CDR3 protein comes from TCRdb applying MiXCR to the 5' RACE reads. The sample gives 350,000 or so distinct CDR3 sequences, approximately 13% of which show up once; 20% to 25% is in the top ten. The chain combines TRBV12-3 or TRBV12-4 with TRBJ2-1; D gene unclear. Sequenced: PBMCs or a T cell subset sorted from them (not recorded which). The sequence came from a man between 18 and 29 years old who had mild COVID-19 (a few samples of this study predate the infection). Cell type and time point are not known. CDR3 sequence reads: CASSAHSRSNEQFF. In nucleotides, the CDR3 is TGTGCCAGCAGTGCACACAGTAGGTCCAATGAGCAGTTCTTC.